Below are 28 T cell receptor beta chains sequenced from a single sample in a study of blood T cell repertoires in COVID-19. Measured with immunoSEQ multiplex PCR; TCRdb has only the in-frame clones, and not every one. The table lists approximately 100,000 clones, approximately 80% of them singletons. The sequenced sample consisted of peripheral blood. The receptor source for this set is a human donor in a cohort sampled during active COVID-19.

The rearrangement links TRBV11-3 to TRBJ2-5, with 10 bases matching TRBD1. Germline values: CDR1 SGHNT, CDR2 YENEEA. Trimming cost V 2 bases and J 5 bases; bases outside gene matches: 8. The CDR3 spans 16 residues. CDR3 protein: CASSLSPGQGMETQYF. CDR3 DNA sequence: TGTGCCAGCAGCTTATCTCCGGGACAGGGGATGGAGACCCAGTACTTC.

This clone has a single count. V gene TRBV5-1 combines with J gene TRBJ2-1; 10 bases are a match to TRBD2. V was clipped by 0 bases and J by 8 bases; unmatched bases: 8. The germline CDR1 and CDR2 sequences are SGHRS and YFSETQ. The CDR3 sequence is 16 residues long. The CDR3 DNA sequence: TGCGCCAGCAGCTTGGGCCCTAGCGGGAGTACGCATGAGCAGTTCTTC. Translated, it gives CASSLGPSGSTHEQFF.

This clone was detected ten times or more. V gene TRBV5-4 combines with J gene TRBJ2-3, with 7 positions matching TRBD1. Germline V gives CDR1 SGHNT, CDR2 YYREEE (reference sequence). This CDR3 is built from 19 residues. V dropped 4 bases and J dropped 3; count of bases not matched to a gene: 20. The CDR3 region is CASSGIRTGDQLPTDTQYF. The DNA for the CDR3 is TGTGCCAGCAGCGGGATCAGGACAGGAGATCAGCTACCGACAGATACGCAGTATTTT.

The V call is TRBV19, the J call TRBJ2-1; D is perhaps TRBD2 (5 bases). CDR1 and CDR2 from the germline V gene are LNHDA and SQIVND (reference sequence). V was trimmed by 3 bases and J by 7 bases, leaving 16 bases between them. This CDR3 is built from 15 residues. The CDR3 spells CASSMVLATVNEQFF. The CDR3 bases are TGTGCCAGTAGTATGGTGCTAGCAACGGTTAATGAGCAGTTCTTC.

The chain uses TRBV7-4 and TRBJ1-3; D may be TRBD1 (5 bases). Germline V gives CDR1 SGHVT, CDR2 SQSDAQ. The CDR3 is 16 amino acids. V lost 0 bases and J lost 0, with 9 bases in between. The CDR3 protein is CASSLAGQGSGNTIYF. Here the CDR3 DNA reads TGTGCCAGCAGCTTAGCGGGGCAGGGCTCTGGAAACACCATATATTTT.

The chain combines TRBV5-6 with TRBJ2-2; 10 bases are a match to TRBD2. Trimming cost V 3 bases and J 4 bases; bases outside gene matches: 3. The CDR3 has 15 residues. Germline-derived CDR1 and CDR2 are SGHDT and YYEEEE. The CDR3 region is CASSYIAGGTGELFF. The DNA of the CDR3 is TGTGCCAGCAGCTATATAGCGGGAGGCACCGGGGAGCTGTTTTTT.

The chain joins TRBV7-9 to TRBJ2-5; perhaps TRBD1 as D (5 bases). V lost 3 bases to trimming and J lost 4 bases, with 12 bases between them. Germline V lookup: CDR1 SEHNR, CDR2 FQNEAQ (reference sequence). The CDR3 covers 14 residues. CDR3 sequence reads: CASSLSGPVETQYF. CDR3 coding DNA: TGTGCCAGCAGCTTGTCAGGGCCCGTAGAGACCCAGTACTTC.

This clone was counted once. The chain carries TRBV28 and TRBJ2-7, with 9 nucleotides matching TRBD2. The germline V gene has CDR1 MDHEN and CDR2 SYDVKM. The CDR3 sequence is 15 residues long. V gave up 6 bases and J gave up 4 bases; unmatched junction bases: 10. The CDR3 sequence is CASSPTGLADYEQYF. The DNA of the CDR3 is TGTGCCAGCAGCCCGACGGGACTAGCAGATTACGAGCAGTACTTC.

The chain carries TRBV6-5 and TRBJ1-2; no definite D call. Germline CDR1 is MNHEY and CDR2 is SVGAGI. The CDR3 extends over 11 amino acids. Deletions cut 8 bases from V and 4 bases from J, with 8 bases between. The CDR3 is CASAGFYGYTF. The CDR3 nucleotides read TGTGCCAGCGCTGGCTTCTATGGCTACACCTTC.

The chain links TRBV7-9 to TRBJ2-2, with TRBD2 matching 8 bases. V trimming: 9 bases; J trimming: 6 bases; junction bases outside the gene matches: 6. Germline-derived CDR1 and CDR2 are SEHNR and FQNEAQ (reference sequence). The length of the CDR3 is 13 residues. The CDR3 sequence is CARGLAQSGELFF. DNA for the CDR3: TGTGCCAGAGGACTAGCTCAATCCGGGGAGCTGTTTTTT.

The CDR3 nucleotides read TGTGCCAGCAGCCAAGAGGGACAGGGGGGTGAGCAGTACTTC. This encodes CASSQEGQGGEQYF. The rearrangement joins TRBV3-1 (or the pseudogene TRBV3-2) to TRBJ2-7; 11 bases match TRBD1. The CDR3 has 14 amino acids. Germline values: CDR1 LGHDT, CDR2 YNNKEL (reference sequence). Trimming cost V 0 bases and J 7 bases; bases outside gene matches: 2.

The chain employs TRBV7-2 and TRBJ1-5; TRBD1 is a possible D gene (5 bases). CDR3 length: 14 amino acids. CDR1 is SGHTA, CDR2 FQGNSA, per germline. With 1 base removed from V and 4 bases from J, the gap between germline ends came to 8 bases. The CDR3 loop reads CASSLGSGNQPQHF. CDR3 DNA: TGTGCCAGCAGCTTAGGCTCAGGGAATCAGCCCCAGCATTTT.

The chain's CDR3 is CASSVSPPGQGHYGYTF. CDR3 nucleotides: TGTGCCAGCAGCGTCTCTCCTCCGGGACAGGGGCACTATGGCTACACCTTC. V and J are TRBV5-4 and TRBJ1-2; TRBD1 matches 10 bases. There are 17 residues in the CDR3. The ends lost 4 bases at V and 3 bases at J; junction bases unmatched: 12. From germline, CDR1 is SGHNT and CDR2 YYREEE (reference sequence).

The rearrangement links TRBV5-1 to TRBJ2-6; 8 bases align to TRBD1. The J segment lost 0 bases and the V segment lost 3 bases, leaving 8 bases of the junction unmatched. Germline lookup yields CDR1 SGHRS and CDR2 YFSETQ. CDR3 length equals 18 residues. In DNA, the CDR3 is TGCGCCAGCAGCTACCTACAGGGGGTTTCCTCTGGGGCCAACGTCCTGACTTTC. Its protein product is CASSYLQGVSSGANVLTF.

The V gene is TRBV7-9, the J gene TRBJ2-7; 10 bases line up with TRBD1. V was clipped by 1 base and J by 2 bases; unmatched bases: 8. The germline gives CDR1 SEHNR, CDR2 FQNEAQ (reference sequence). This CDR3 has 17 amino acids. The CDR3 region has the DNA TGTGCCAGCAGCTTAGAGTACACCGGGACAGGGGCCTACGAGCAGTACTTC. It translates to CASSLEYTGTGAYEQYF. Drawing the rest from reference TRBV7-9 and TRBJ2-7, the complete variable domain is DTGVSQNPRHKITKRGQNVTFRCDPISEHNRLYWYRQTLGQGPEFLTYFQNEAQLEKSRLLSDRFSAERPKGSFSTLEIQRTEQGDSAMYLCASSLEYTGTGAYEQYFGPGTRLTVT.

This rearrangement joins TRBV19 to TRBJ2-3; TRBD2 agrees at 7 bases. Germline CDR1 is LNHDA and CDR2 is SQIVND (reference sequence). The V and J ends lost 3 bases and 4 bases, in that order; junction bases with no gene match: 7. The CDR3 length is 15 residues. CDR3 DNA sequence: TGTGCCAGTAGTATCCGGGGGGTTGGTTCAGATACGCAGTATTTT. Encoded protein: CASSIRGVGSDTQYF.

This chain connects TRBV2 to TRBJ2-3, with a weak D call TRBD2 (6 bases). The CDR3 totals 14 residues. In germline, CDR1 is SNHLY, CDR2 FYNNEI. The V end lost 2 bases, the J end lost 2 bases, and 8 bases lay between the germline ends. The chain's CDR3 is CASSETSPTDTQYF. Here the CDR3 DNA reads TGTGCCAGCAGTGAAACTAGCCCCACAGATACGCAGTATTTT.

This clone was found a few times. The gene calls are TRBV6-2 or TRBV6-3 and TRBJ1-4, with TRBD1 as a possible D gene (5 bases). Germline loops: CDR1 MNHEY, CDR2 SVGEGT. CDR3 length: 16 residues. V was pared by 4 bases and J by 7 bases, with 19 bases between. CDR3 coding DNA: TGTGCCAGCAGTTCCTGGATCCGGGGGATAGGTGAAAAACTGTTTTTT. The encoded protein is CASSSWIRGIGEKLFF.

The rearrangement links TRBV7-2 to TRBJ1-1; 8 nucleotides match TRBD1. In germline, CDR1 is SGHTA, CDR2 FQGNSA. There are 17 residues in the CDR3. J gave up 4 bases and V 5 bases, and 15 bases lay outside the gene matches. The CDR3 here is CASSPRRTGTPGTEAFF. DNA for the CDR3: TGTGCCAGCAGCCCCAGGCGGACAGGGACCCCGGGCACTGAAGCTTTCTTT.

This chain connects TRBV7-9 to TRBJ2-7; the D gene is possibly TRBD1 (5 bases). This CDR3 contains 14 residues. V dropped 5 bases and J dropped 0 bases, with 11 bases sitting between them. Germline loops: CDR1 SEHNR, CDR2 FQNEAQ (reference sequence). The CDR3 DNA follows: TGTGCCAGCAGCCTGCAGACAGACTCCTACGAGCAGTACTTC. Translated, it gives CASSLQTDSYEQYF.

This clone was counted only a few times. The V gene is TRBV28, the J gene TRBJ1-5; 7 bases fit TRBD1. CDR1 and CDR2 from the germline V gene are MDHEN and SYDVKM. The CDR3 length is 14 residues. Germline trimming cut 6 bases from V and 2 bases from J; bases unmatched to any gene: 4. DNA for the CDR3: TGTGCCAGCAGGAACAGGGGTGGCAATCAGCCCCAGCATTTT. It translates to CASRNRGGNQPQHF.

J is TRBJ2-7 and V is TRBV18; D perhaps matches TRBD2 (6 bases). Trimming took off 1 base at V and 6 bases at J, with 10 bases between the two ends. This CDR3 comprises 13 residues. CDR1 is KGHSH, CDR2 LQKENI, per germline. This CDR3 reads CASSPRGTREQYF. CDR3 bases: TGTGCCAGCTCACCACGGGGGACTCGCGAGCAGTACTTC.

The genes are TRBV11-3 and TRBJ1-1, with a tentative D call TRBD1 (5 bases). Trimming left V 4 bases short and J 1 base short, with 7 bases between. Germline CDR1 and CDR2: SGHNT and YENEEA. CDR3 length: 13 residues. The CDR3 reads CASSSGGNTEAFF. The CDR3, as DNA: TGTGCCAGCAGCTCCGGGGGGAACACTGAAGCTTTCTTT.

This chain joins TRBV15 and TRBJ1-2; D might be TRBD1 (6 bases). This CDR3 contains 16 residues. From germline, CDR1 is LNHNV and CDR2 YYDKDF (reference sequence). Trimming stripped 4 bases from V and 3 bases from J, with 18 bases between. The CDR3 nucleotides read TGTGCCACCAGCACACAGGGTCCCGGGGTAGACTATGGCTACACCTTC. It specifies CATSTQGPGVDYGYTF.

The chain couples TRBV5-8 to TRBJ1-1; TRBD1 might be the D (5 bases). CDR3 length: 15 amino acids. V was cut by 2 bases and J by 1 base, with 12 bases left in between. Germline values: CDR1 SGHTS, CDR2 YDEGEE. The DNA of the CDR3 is TGTGCCAGCAGCTTAGCAGGGTCCCCGAACACTGAAGCTTTCTTT. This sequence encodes CASSLAGSPNTEAFF.

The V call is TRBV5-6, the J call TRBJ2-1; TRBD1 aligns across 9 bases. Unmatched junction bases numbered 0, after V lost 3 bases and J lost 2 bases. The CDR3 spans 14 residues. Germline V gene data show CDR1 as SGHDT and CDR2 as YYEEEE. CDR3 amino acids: CASSWDRAYNEQFF. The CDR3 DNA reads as TGTGCCAGCAGCTGGGACAGGGCCTACAATGAGCAGTTCTTC.

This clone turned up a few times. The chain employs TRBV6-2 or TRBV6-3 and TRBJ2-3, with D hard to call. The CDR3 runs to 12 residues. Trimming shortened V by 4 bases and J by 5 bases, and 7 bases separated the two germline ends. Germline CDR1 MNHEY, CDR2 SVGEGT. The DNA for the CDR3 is TGTGCCAGCAGTTGGCGCGGAGATACGCAGTATTTT. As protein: CASSWRGDTQYF.

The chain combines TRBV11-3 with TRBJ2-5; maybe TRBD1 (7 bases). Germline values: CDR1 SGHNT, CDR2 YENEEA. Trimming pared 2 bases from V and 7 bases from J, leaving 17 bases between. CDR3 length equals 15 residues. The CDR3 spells CASSLSRGAGRTQYF. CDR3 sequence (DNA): TGTGCCAGCAGCTTAAGCAGGGGGGCAGGGAGGACCCAGTACTTC.